The 19 T cell receptor beta chains in this list originate from one sample, sequenced in a study of CD8 T cells in Susac syndrome. Random-hexamer reverse transcription was applied to about 0.45 to 1 ug RNA. MiXCR, applied by TCRdb to the immunoSEQ multiplex PCR reads, yields one record per CDR3 protein. The table includes 150,000 to 200,000 distinct CDR3 sequences, approximately 95% detected once. Source material: CD4+ T cells from PBMCs. Source of these receptors: a human donor with multiple sclerosis.

V is TRBV3-1 and J is TRBJ1-1; D gene ambiguous. The V end lost 1 base, the J end lost 9 bases, and 21 bases lay between the germline ends. The germline V gene encodes CDR1 LGHDT and CDR2 YNNKEL (reference sequence). The CDR3 totals 16 residues. The CDR3 here is CASSQAPVRAPPKAFF. DNA of the CDR3: TGTGCCAGCAGCCAAGCCCCTGTCCGGGCCCCTCCAAAAGCTTTCTTT.

This clonotype showed up just once. The chain employs TRBV3-1 and TRBJ1-5, with D unresolved. Germline lookup yields CDR1 LGHDT and CDR2 YNNKEL (reference sequence). The CDR3 spans 13 residues. The V end was cut by 4 bases, the J end by 6 bases, with 10 bases between. This CDR3 is CASSLEGTQPQHF. CDR3 in DNA: TGTGCCAGCAGCCTCGAGGGAACTCAGCCCCAGCATTTT.

This clonotype was seen once. The chain couples TRBV28 to TRBJ2-6; 10 bases map to TRBD1. V trimming: 8 bases; J trimming: 3 bases; junction bases outside the gene matches: 4. There are 15 residues in the CDR3. Germline V CDR1 and CDR2: MDHEN, SYDVKM. The CDR3 DNA reads as TGTGCCAGCGCGACAGGGGGCGGTGGGGCCAACGTCCTGACTTTC. Translation: CASATGGGGANVLTF. Full variable domain (missing parts from reference TRBV28 and TRBJ2-6): DVKVTQSSRYLVKRTGEKVFLECVQDMDHENMFWYRQDPGLGLRLIYFSYDVKMKEKGDIPEGYSVSREKKERFSLILESASTNQTSMYLCASATGGGGANVLTFGAGSRLTVL.

The V call is TRBV12-3 or TRBV12-4, the J call TRBJ1-5; D is unresolved. The ends were cut back, 1 base at V and 5 bases at J, with 12 bases in the middle. This CDR3 is built from 15 residues. The CDR3 is CASSLGGQLHQPQHF. The CDR3 DNA follows: TGTGCCAGCAGTTTAGGCGGCCAGCTCCATCAGCCCCAGCATTTT.

This chain uses TRBV7-2 with TRBJ2-2; TRBD2 might be the D (5 bases). CDR1 is SGHTA, CDR2 FQGNSA, per germline. The CDR3 spans 14 residues. The germline V and J ends were trimmed by 6 bases and 9 bases, with 17 bases remaining between them. The CDR3 bases are TGTGCCAGCAGTTCCGGGATCCCCGCGAGGGAGCTGTTTTTT. This translates into CASSSGIPARELFF. Combining the CDR3 with reference TRBV7-2 and TRBJ2-2 gives the whole variable domain GAGVSQSPSNKVTEKGKDVELRCDPISGHTALYWYRQSLGQGLEFLIYFQGNSAPDKSGLPSDRFSAERTGGSVSTLTIQRTQQEDSAVYLCASSSGIPARELFFGEGSRLTVL.

The rearrangement joins TRBV24-1 to TRBJ2-6; D gene unclear. The V end lost 2 bases, the J end lost 0 bases, and 4 bases lay between the germline ends. The CDR3 is made up of 15 amino acids. The V gene's germline CDR1 is KGHDR and CDR2 SFDVKD. CDR3: CATSDSASGANVLTF. The CDR3 region has the DNA TGTGCCACCAGTGATTCAGCCTCTGGGGCCAACGTCCTGACTTTC.

The chain joins TRBV18 to TRBJ1-4, with 7 bases that match TRBD1. The germline V gene encodes CDR1 KGHSH and CDR2 LQKENI. The CDR3 length is 13 residues. The ends lost 6 bases at V and 8 bases at J; junction bases unmatched: 6. In nucleotides, the CDR3 is TGTGCCAGCTCTCCTACAGGGGTAGAAAAACTGTTTTTT. Translating gives CASSPTGVEKLFF. Complete variable domain (other parts from reference TRBV18 and TRBJ1-4): NAGVMQNPRHLVRRRGQEARLRCSPMKGHSHVYWYRQLPEEGLKFMVYLQKENIIDESGMPKERFSAEFPKEGPSILRIQQVVRGDSAAYFCASSPTGVEKLFFGSGTQLSVL.

The chain links TRBV29-1 to TRBJ2-7; no firm D call. CDR1 is SQVTM, CDR2 ANQGSEA, per germline. V gave up 4 bases and J gave up 3 bases, with 19 bases separating them. This CDR3 region has 15 residues. CDR3 DNA: TGCAGCGTTGTCGGGTATGGAATAGATTACTACGAGCAGTACTTC. Its translation is CSVVGYGIDYYEQYF.

The J gene is TRBJ2-2, the V gene TRBV30; D is unclear. Between the trimmed V and J ends, which lost 1 base and 6 bases, there was a span of 12 bases. This CDR3 spans 14 amino acids. Germline CDR1 is GTSNPN and CDR2 is SVGIG (reference sequence). CDR3 in amino acids: CAWSDSPAPGELFF. The DNA of the CDR3 is TGTGCCTGGAGTGATTCCCCGGCGCCCGGGGAGCTGTTTTTT.

The chain is built from TRBV15 and TRBJ2-2; weak D call: TRBD2 (5 bases). The CDR3 loop spans 15 amino acids. Germline values: CDR1 LNHNV, CDR2 YYDKDF (reference sequence). V lost 4 bases and J 0 bases, leaving 9 bases between the germline ends. CDR3 amino acids: CATSNGVANTGELFF. DNA of the CDR3: TGTGCCACCAGCAACGGGGTAGCGAACACCGGGGAGCTGTTTTTT.

The chain uses TRBV12-3 or TRBV12-4 and TRBJ1-1; D is possibly TRBD1 (5 bases). V dropped 4 bases and J dropped 1 base, with 16 bases sitting between them. The CDR3 contains 16 residues. DNA for the CDR3: TGTGCCAGCAGTTCTAATCCGGGACGTCCGAACACTGAAGCTTTCTTT. Translation: CASSSNPGRPNTEAFF.

The rearrangement joins TRBV20-1 to TRBJ2-7; 7 bases agree with TRBD1. CDR1 and CDR2 (germline): DFQATT, SNEGSKA (reference sequence). Losses at the gene ends were 3 bases for V and 5 bases for J; bases not matched to a gene: 7. The CDR3 is made up of 13 amino acids. CDR3 coding DNA: TGCAGTGCTAGCCTACTTACAGGGGACGAGCAGTACTTC. Its translation is CSASLLTGDEQYF.

The chain carries TRBV20-1 and TRBJ2-7; unclear D gene. Germline-derived CDR1 and CDR2 are DFQATT and SNEGSKA (reference sequence). Trimming removed 0 bases from V and 13 bases from J, with 19 bases in between. CDR3 length: 13 residues. CDR3 amino acids: CSARDNRAPGAYF. DNA for the CDR3: TGCAGTGCTAGAGATAATCGGGCCCCGGGCGCCTACTTC.

This clonotype has only one observation. This rearrangement joins TRBV5-1 to TRBJ2-3; no clear D. The germline V gene has CDR1 SGHRS and CDR2 YFSETQ. CDR3 length: 12 amino acids. Trimming left V 1 base short and J 5 bases short, with 5 bases between. The chain's CDR3 is CASSLTEDTQYF. CDR3 nucleotides: TGCGCCAGCAGCTTGACGGAAGATACGCAGTATTTT.

V gene TRBV10-3 combines with J gene TRBJ2-7; 8 bases are shared with TRBD2. The CDR3 is 11 amino acids. V shed 6 bases and J 5 bases; nucleotides not matched to a gene: 0. Germline CDR1 reads ENHRY; CDR2 reads SYGVKD. In DNA, the CDR3 is TGTGCCATCAGCGGGGGGGACGAGCAGTACTTC. This encodes CAISGGDEQYF.

The rearrangement joins TRBV28 to TRBJ1-5; 7 bases are shared with TRBD1. V was pared by 4 bases and J by 0 bases, with 12 bases of the junction left unmatched. This CDR3 spans 18 amino acids. The germline V gene encodes CDR1 MDHEN and CDR2 SYDVKM. CDR3: CASSSNRDRFYSNQPQHF. The DNA for the CDR3 is TGTGCCAGCAGTTCAAACCGGGACAGATTCTATAGCAATCAGCCCCAGCATTTT.

This chain links TRBV27 with TRBJ1-1; no clear D gene. V gave up 5 bases and J gave up 7 bases, with 11 bases separating them. This CDR3 has 12 residues. Germline V gene sequence: CDR1 MNHEY, CDR2 SMNVEV (reference sequence). The CDR3 region is CASSTIVGEAFF. For the CDR3, the DNA is TGTGCCAGCAGTACCATTGTCGGTGAAGCTTTCTTT.

This clonotype was counted once. This sequence joins TRBV30 and TRBJ2-2; D is tentatively TRBD1 or TRBD2 (6 bases each). The germline V and J ends were trimmed by 8 bases and 0 bases, with 10 bases remaining between them. The CDR3 loop spans 13 amino acids. The germline V gene has CDR1 GTSNPN and CDR2 SVGIG (reference sequence). The CDR3 nucleotides are TGTGCCGGCGGGACACCGAACACCGGGGAGCTGTTTTTT. It specifies CAGGTPNTGELFF.

V gene TRBV30 combines with J gene TRBJ1-2; the match to TRBD1 covers 12 bases. Germline trimming cut 3 bases from V and 6 bases from J; bases unmatched to any gene: 8. Germline CDR1 and CDR2: GTSNPN and SVGIG (reference sequence). This CDR3 spans 15 amino acids. CDR3 sequence: CAWSVPGTGGDGYTF. The CDR3 region has the DNA TGTGCCTGGAGCGTCCCGGGGACAGGGGGCGATGGCTACACCTTC.